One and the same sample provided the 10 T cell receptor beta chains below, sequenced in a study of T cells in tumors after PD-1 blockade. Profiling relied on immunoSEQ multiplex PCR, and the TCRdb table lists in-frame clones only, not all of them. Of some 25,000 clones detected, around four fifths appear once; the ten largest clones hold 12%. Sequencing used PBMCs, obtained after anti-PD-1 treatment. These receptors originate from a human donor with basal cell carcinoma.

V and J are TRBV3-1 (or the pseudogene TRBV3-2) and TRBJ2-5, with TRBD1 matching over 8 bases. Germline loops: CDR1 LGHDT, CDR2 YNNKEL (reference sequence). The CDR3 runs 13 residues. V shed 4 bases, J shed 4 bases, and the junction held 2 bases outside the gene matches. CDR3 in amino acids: CASSLGQGETQYF. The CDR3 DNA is TGTGCCAGCAGCCTCGGACAGGGAGAGACCCAGTACTTC.

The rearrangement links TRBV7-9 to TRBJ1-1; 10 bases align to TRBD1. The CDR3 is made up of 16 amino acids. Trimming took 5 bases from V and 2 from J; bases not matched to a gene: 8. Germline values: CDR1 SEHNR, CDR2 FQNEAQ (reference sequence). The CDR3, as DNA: TGTGCCAGCAGCCCAGGAGGGACAGGGGTAAACACTGAAGCTTTCTTT. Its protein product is CASSPGGTGVNTEAFF.

CDR3 sequence (DNA): TGTGCCACCAGCAGCGCTAGGGGGCCCAATGAGCAGTTCTTC. This gives the protein CATSSARGPNEQFF. The chain has TRBV15 and TRBJ2-1; TRBD1 agrees at 7 bases. The V gene's germline CDR1 is LNHNV and CDR2 YYDKDF (reference sequence). The CDR3 is made up of 14 amino acids. Losses at the gene ends were 3 bases for V and 6 bases for J; bases not matched to a gene: 5.

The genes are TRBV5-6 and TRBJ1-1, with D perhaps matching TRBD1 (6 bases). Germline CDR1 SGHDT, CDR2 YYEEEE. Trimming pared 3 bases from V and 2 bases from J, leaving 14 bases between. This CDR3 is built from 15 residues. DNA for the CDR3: TGTGCCAGCAGCTGGGGAGACAGGCCAAACACTGAAGCTTTCTTT. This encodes CASSWGDRPNTEAFF.

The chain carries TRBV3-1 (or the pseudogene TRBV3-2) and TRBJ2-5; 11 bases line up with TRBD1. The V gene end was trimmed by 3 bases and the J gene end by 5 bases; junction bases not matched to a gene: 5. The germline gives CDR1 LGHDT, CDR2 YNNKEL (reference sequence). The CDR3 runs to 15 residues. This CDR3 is CASSHPGQGGETQYF. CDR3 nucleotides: TGTGCCAGCAGCCACCCGGGACAGGGGGGGGAGACCCAGTACTTC.

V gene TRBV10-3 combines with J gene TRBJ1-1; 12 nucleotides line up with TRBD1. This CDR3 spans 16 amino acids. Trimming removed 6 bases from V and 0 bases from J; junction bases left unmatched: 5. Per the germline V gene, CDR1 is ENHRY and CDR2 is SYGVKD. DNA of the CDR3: TGTGCCATCAGCTCGGGACAGGGGGCGATGAACACTGAAGCTTTCTTT. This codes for CAISSGQGAMNTEAFF.

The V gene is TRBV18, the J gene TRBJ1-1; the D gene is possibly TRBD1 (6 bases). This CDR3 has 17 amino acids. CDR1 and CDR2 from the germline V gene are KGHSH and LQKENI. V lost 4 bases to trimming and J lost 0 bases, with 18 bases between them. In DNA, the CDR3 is TGTGCCAGCTCACATCAGAATACTAACAGGGTGAACACTGAAGCTTTCTTT. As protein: CASSHQNTNRVNTEAFF.

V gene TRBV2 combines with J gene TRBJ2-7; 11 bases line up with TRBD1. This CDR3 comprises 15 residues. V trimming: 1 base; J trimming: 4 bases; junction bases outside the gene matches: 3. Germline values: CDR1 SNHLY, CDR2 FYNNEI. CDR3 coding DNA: TGTGCCAGCAGTGAAGGGACAGGGGGCGTTTACGAGCAGTACTTC. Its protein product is CASSEGTGGVYEQYF.

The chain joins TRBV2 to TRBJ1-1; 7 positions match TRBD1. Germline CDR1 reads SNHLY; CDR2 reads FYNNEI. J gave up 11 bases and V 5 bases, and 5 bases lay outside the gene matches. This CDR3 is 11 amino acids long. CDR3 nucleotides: TGTGCCAGCAGTTCAGGGGGGGGTGCTTTCTTT. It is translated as CASSSGGGAFF.

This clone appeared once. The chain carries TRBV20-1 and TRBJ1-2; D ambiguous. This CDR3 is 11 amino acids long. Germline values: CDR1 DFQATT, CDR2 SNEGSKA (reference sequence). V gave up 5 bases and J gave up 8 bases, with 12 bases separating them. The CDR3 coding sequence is TGCAGTGCTCCCCGAAATGGGGGCTACACCTTC. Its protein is CSAPRNGGYTF.